This T cell receptor (beta chain) was observed in a study of CD8+ T cells in alopecia areata. Background on the study: Oral tofacitinib, 5 to 10 mg twice daily, was given in an open-label trial.

RNA was extracted and reverse transcribed into cDNA as the sequencing template. The repertoire was sequenced with immunoSEQ multiplex PCR; TCRdb's copy has only in-frame clones and lacks some. The sample carries more than 150,000 clones, about three fifths recorded once. Study conclusions and caveats: As there was one nonresponder, how baseline CD8+ expansion relates to response remains uncertain.

Of note for this clone: Antigen: not known.

The treatment is: oral pan-JAK inhibitor, 5-10 mg twice daily. Researchers gathered lesional scalp punch biopsies and peripheral blood from patients with alopecia areata. Germline V gene sequence: CDR1 ENHRY, CDR2 SYGVKD. The CDR3 is 11 amino acids. The V end lost 10 bases, the J end lost 8 bases, and 11 bases lay between the germline ends. This receptor was obtained from a human donor with alopecia areata. The sample here was CD8+ T cells sorted from blood, taken at week 24, from a patient treated with tofacitinib. This sequence joins TRBV10-3 and TRBJ2-2; D is possibly TRBD2 (5 bases). The CDR3 here is CATQERGELFF. The DNA of the CDR3 is TGTGCCACACAAGAGCGGGGGGAGCTGTTTTTT.